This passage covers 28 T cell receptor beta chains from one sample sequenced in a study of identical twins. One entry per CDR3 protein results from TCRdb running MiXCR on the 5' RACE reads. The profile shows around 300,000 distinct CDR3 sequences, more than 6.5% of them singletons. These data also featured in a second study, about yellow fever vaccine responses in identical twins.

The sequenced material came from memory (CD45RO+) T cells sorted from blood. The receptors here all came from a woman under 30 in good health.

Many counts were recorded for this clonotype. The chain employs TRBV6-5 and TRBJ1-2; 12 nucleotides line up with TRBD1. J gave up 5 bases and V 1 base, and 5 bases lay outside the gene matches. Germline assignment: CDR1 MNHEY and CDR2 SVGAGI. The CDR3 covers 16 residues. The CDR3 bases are TGTGCCAGCAGTTACTTTCCGGGACAGGGGGCGTATGGCTACACCTTC. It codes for CASSYFPGQGAYGYTF.

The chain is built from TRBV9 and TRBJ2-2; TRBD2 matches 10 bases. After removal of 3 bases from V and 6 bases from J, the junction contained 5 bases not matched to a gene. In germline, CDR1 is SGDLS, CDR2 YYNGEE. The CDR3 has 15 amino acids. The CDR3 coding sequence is TGTGCCAGCAGCGCCGGGACTAGCGACGCCGGGGAGCTGTTTTTT. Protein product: CASSAGTSDAGELFF.

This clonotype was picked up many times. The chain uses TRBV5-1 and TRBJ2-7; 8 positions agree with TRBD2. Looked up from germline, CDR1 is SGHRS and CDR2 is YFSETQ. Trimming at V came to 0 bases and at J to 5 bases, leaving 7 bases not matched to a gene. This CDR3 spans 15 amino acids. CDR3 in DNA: TGCGCCAGCAGCTTGGACGGGAGGGCTATCGACGAGCAGTACTTC. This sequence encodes CASSLDGRAIDEQYF.

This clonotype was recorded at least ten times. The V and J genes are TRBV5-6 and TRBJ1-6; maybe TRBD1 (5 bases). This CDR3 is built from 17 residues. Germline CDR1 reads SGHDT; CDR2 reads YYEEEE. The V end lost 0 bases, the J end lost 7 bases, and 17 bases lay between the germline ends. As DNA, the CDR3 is TGTGCCAGCAGCTTGGATCGCGGGGGTCGCGGGAATTCACCCCTCCACTTT. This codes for CASSLDRGGRGNSPLHF.

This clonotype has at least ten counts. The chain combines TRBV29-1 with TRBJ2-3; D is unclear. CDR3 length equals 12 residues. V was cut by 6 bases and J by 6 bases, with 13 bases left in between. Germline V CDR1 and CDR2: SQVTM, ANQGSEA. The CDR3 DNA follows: TGCAGCGTCGTAGGGTTCAGGGATACGCAGTATTTT. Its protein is CSVVGFRDTQYF.

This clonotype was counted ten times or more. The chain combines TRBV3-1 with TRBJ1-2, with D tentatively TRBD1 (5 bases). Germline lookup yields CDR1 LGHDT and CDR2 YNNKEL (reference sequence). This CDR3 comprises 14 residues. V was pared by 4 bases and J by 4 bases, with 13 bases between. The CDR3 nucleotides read TGTGCCAGCAGCCCCGAAGGGGTCACCTATGGCTACACCTTC. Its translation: CASSPEGVTYGYTF.

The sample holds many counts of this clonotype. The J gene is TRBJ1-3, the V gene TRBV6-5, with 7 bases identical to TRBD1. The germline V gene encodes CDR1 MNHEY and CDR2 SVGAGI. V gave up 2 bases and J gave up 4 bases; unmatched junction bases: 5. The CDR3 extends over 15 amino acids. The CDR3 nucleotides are TGTGCCAGCAGTTACAACAGGGGAGTGGGAAACACCATATATTTT. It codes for CASSYNRGVGNTIYF.

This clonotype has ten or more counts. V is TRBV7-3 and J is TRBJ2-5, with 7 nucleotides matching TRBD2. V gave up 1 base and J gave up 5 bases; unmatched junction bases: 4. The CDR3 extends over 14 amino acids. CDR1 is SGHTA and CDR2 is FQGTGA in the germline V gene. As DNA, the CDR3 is TGTGCCAGCAGCTTAATGGGAGGGCTTGAGACCCAGTACTTC. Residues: CASSLMGGLETQYF.

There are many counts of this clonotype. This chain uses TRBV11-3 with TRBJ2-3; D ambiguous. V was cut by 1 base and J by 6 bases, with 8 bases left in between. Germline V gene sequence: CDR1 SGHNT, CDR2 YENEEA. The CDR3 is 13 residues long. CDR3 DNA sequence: TGTGCCAGCAGCTTAGGTGGCAGGGATACGCAGTATTTT. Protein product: CASSLGGRDTQYF.

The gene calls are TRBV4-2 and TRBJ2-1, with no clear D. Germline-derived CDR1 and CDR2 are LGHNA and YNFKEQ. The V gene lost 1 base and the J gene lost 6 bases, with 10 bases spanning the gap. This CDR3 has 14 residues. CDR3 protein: CASSQGSETNEQFF. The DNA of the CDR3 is TGTGCCAGCAGCCAAGGGTCCGAAACCAATGAGCAGTTCTTC.

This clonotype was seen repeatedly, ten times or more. In DNA, the CDR3 is TGTGCCATCAGGGGGGTAATAGGCGAAAAACTGTTTTTT. It codes for CAIRGVIGEKLFF. The J gene is TRBJ1-4, the V gene TRBV10-3, with D perhaps TRBD1 (5 bases). Trimming took off 6 bases at V and 8 bases at J, with 13 bases between the two ends. There are 13 residues in the CDR3. Per the germline V gene, CDR1 is ENHRY and CDR2 is SYGVKD.

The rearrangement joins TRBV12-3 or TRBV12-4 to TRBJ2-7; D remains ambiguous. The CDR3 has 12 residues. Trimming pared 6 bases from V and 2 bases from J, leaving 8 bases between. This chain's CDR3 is CASRRGTYEQYF. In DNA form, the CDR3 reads TGTGCCAGCAGGCGTGGGACCTACGAGCAGTACTTC.

The CDR3 DNA reads as TGTGCCAGCAGTGCCAATACAGGTTCGGATAGCTACGAGCAGTACTTC. This translates into CASSANTGSDSYEQYF. This chain links TRBV6-4 with TRBJ2-7; tentative D call: TRBD1 (5 bases). The CDR3 length is 16 residues. Germline CDR1 MRHNA, CDR2 SNTAGT. The V gene lost 4 bases and the J gene lost 3 bases, with 19 bases spanning the gap.

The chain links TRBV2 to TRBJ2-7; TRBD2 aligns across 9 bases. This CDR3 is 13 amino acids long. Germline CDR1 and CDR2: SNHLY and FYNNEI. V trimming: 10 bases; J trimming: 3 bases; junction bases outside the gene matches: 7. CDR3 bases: TGTGCCAACGGACTAGCGAGAAACTACGAGCAGTACTTC. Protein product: CANGLARNYEQYF.

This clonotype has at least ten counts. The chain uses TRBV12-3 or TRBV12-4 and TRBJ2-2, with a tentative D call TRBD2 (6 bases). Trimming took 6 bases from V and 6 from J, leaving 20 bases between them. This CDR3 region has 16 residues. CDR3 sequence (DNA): TGTGCCAGCAGACCTACGACTAGTCGATACGCCGGGGAGCTGTTTTTT. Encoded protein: CASRPTTSRYAGELFF.

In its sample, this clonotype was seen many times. The CDR3 region is CASSGITFGETQYF. In DNA, the CDR3 is TGTGCCAGCAGTGGGATCACCTTCGGAGAGACCCAGTACTTC. The chain couples TRBV7-9 to TRBJ2-5; no definite D call. V was cut by 6 bases and J by 4 bases, with 15 bases left in between. The CDR3 runs 14 residues. Germline V gene lookup returns CDR1 SEHNR and CDR2 FQNEAQ (reference sequence).

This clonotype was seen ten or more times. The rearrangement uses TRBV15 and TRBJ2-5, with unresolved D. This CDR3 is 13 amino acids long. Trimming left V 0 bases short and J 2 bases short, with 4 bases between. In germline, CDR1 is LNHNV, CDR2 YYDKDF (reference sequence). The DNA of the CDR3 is TGTGCCACCAGCAGAGATCGTCAAGAGACCCAGTACTTC. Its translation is CATSRDRQETQYF.

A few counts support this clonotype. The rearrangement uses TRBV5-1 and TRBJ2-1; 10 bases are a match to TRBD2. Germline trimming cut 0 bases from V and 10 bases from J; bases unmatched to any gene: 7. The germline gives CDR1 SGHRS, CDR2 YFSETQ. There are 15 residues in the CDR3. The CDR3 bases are TGCGCCAGCAGCTTGGGATCCTTAGCGGGGGGAGAGCAGTTCTTC. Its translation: CASSLGSLAGGEQFF. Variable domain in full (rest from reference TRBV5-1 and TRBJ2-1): KAGVTQTPRYLIKTRGQQVTLSCSPISGHRSVSWYQQTPGQGLQFLFEYFSETQRNKGNFPGRFSGRQFSNSRSEMNVSTLELGDSALYLCASSLGSLAGGEQFFGPGTRLTVL.

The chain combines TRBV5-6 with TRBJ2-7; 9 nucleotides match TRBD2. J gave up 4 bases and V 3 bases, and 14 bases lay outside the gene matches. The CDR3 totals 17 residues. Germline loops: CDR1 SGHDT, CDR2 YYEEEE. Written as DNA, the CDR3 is TGTGCCAGCAGCTATAGGGGTAGCGGGAGCTTTAGATACGAGCAGTACTTC. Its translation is CASSYRGSGSFRYEQYF.

Here the CDR3 DNA reads TGTGCCAGCAGCGCACCCCGCGCCGGGGGGGTCCACGAGCAGTACTTC. Protein: CASSAPRAGGVHEQYF. The chain employs TRBV5-6 and TRBJ2-7, with 8 bases that match TRBD2. CDR1 is SGHDT and CDR2 is YYEEEE in the germline V gene. There are 16 residues in the CDR3. With 4 bases clipped from V and 5 bases from J, the junction kept 14 bases outside the gene matches.

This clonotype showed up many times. In nucleotides, the CDR3 is TGCGCCAGCAGCTTGATGGCGGGAGAAGAGACCCAGTACTTC. Amino acid sequence: CASSLMAGEETQYF. The chain carries TRBV5-1 and TRBJ2-5; 7 positions match TRBD2. The V gene's germline CDR1 is SGHRS and CDR2 YFSETQ. The CDR3 spans 14 residues. The V gene end was trimmed by 1 base and the J gene end by 3 bases; junction bases not matched to a gene: 3. Complete variable domain (other parts from reference TRBV5-1 and TRBJ2-5): KAGVTQTPRYLIKTRGQQVTLSCSPISGHRSVSWYQQTPGQGLQFLFEYFSETQRNKGNFPGRFSGRQFSNSRSEMNVSTLELGDSALYLCASSLMAGEETQYFGPGTRLLVL.

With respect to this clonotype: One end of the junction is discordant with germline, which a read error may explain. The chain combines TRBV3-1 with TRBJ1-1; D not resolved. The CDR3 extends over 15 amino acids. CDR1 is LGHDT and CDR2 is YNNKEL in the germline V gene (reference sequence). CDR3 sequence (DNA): TGTGCCACCAGCCAAGGTGGAGGGCTGAACACTGAAGCTTTCTTT. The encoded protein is CATSQGGGLNTEAFF.

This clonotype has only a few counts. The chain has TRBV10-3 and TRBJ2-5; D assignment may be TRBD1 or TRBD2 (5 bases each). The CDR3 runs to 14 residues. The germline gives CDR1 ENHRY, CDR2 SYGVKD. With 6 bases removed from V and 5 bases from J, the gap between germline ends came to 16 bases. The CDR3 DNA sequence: TGTGCCATCAGAGACGGACCAGGGACGGAGACCCAGTACTTC. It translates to CAIRDGPGTETQYF.

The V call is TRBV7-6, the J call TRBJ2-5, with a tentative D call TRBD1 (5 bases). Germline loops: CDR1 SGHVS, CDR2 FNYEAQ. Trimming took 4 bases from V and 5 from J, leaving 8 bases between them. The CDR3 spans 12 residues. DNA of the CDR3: TGTGCCAGCAGCTACAGGTTTGAGACCCAGTACTTC. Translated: CASSYRFETQYF.

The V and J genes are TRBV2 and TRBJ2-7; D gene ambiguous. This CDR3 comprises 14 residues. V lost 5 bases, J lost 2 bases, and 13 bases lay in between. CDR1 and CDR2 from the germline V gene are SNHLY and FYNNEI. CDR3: CASSFLDLPYEQYF. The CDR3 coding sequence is TGTGCCAGCAGTTTCCTAGATCTCCCCTACGAGCAGTACTTC.

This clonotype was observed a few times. The CDR3 protein is CASSQDWGTEAFF. The CDR3 region has the DNA TGTGCCAGCAGCCAAGATTGGGGTACTGAAGCTTTCTTT. This chain uses TRBV3-1 with TRBJ1-1; D remains ambiguous. This CDR3 is 13 amino acids long. V lost 0 bases to trimming and J lost 5 bases, with 7 bases between them. Germline assignment: CDR1 LGHDT and CDR2 YNNKEL (reference sequence).

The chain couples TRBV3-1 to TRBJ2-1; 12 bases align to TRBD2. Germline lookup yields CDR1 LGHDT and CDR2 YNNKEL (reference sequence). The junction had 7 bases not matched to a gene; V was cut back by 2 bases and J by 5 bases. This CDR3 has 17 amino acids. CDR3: CASSQLLGLAGHNEQFF. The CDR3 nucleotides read TGTGCCAGCAGCCAACTCCTGGGACTAGCGGGTCACAATGAGCAGTTCTTC.

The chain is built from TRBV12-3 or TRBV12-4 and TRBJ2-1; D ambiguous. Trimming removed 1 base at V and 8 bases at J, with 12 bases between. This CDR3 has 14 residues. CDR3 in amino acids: CASSLVPQAHEQFF. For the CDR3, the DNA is TGTGCCAGCAGTTTAGTCCCTCAGGCCCATGAGCAGTTCTTC.